Below, 25 T cell receptor beta chains from the same sample are listed, as sequenced in a study of shared clonotypes between healthy human individuals (dated by TCRdb to 2018 to 2020). The method was the immunoSEQ multiplex PCR assay. In its TCRdb copy, this immuneACCESS table keeps in-frame sequences only and misses some clones. Where compared with another copy, unresolved V genes explain less than half of these, and the others have no known cause. Recorded for this sample are roughly 640,000 clones; around 74% of them occurred a single time. The top ten hold about 1.7% of the sample. Sequenced input: memory CD4+ T cells sorted from blood. The cell subset or site label, as the study defines it: CD45RA-negative fraction. The receptors derive from a woman in her 30s in good health.

This clone was counted between two and nine times. The J gene is TRBJ2-3, the V gene TRBV7-9, with D uncertain. Trimming stripped 4 bases from V and 7 bases from J, with 3 bases between. Germline V gives CDR1 SEHNR, CDR2 FQNEAQ (reference sequence). This CDR3 is built from 10 residues. CDR3 sequence (DNA): TGTGCCAGCAGCTCCAATACGCAGTATTTT. Protein sequence: CASSSNTQYF.

In DNA form, the CDR3 reads TGCGCCAGCAGCTTGGATAGCGGGCCTAGGGAGCAGTACTTC. It encodes CASSLDSGPREQYF. The rearrangement links TRBV5-1 to TRBJ2-7; 7 bases fit TRBD2. V gave up 0 bases and J gave up 7 bases; unmatched junction bases: 7. Germline V gene data show CDR1 as SGHRS and CDR2 as YFSETQ. The CDR3 is made up of 14 amino acids.

This clone has only a few counts. CDR3 residues: CASSSGAHGYTF. CDR3 coding DNA: TGTGCCAGCAGTTCCGGGGCACATGGCTACACCTTC. The rearrangement links TRBV9 to TRBJ1-2, with D possibly matching TRBD1 (5 bases). Trimming pared 5 bases from V and 6 bases from J, leaving 11 bases between. Germline values: CDR1 SGDLS, CDR2 YYNGEE. This CDR3 contains 12 residues.

The chain employs TRBV28 and TRBJ1-2, with D unresolved. This CDR3 spans 15 amino acids. V was trimmed by 5 bases and J by 0 bases, leaving 13 bases between them. The germline gives CDR1 MDHEN, CDR2 SYDVKM. The DNA for the CDR3 is TGTGCCAGCAGTATGCAGTATGCATCTAACTATGGCTACACCTTC. This encodes CASSMQYASNYGYTF.

This clone showed up just a few times. This chain joins TRBV5-1 and TRBJ2-1; 7 positions match TRBD2. Germline V gene sequence: CDR1 SGHRS, CDR2 YFSETQ. The CDR3 consists of 14 residues. With 8 bases clipped from V and 7 bases from J, the junction kept 12 bases outside the gene matches. This CDR3 is CASGDGRAENEQFF. In DNA, the CDR3 is TGCGCCAGTGGAGATGGGAGGGCCGAGAATGAGCAGTTCTTC.

V is TRBV25-1 and J is TRBJ2-1; 11 positions agree with TRBD2. The CDR3 loop spans 15 amino acids. V was clipped by 2 bases and J by 7 bases; unmatched bases: 4. Germline CDR1 MGHDK, CDR2 SYGVNS. CDR3 nucleotides: TGTGCCAGCAGTGAAACTAGCGGGAGTATTAATGAGCAGTTCTTC. Its translation is CASSETSGSINEQFF.

The sample holds one count of this clone. The rearrangement joins TRBV11-2 to TRBJ2-7; TRBD2 matches at 8 bases. This CDR3 comprises 15 residues. The V segment lost 2 bases and the J segment 4 bases; nucleotides outside the gene matches: 7. Germline V gene data show CDR1 as SGHAT and CDR2 as FQNNGV. CDR3 protein: CASSLLAGGFYEQYF. DNA for the CDR3: TGTGCCAGCAGCTTACTGGCGGGAGGTTTTTACGAGCAGTACTTC.

This chain uses TRBV18 with TRBJ1-1; possible D gene TRBD1, 5 bases. This CDR3 region has 14 residues. V was pared by 4 bases and J by 0 bases, with 9 bases between. Germline V gene data show CDR1 as KGHSH and CDR2 as LQKENI. The CDR3 reads CASSLGLLNTEAFF. For the CDR3, the DNA is TGTGCCAGCTCACTGGGACTTCTGAACACTGAAGCTTTCTTT. Filled out from reference TRBV18 and TRBJ1-1, the complete variable domain reads NAGVMQNPRHLVRRRGQEARLRCSPMKGHSHVYWYRQLPEEGLKFMVYLQKENIIDESGMPKERFSAEFPKEGPSILRIQQVVRGDSAAYFCASSLGLLNTEAFFGQGTRLTVV.

This clone was detected a few times. The chain is built from TRBV6-4 and TRBJ2-3; 12 nucleotides align to TRBD1. The germline CDR1 and CDR2 sequences are MRHNA and SNTAGT. The CDR3 covers 16 residues. The V gene end was trimmed by 5 bases and the J gene end by 3 bases; junction bases not matched to a gene: 6. The CDR3: CASSPGTGGATDTQYF. CDR3 coding DNA: TGTGCCAGCAGTCCTGGGACAGGGGGCGCGACAGATACGCAGTATTTT.

This clone was observed a handful of times. The chain uses TRBV20-1 and TRBJ2-7, with no clear D. Trimming pared 0 bases from V and 6 bases from J, leaving 6 bases between. Germline assignment: CDR1 DFQATT and CDR2 SNEGSKA (reference sequence). This CDR3 spans 11 amino acids. CDR3 in DNA: TGCAGTGCTAGAGAAGACACCGAGCAGTACTTC. Amino acid sequence: CSAREDTEQYF.

J is TRBJ1-1 and V is TRBV6-6, with D unresolved. This CDR3 is built from 12 residues. V lost 6 bases and J 3 bases, leaving 8 bases between the germline ends. The germline gives CDR1 MNHNY, CDR2 SVGAGI (reference sequence). CDR3 nucleotide sequence: TGTGCCAGCAGACTAGGAGACACTGAAGCTTTCTTT. Its protein is CASRLGDTEAFF.

This sequence joins TRBV4-2 and TRBJ2-5; D is perhaps TRBD1 (5 bases). This CDR3 contains 16 residues. V lost 0 bases, J lost 3 bases, and 14 bases lay in between. Germline loops: CDR1 LGHNA, CDR2 YNFKEQ. The CDR3 sequence: CASSQDRSAREETQYF. The CDR3 DNA sequence: TGTGCCAGCAGCCAAGATCGGTCGGCCAGGGAAGAGACCCAGTACTTC.

Points on this clone: The sample carries other DNA sequences with the same CDR3. The chain links TRBV7-9 to TRBJ2-1; D not certain. The germline V gene encodes CDR1 SEHNR and CDR2 FQNEAQ (reference sequence). This CDR3 has 12 amino acids. Trimming removed 3 bases at V and 6 bases at J, with 6 bases between. The DNA for the CDR3 is TGTGCCAGCAGCTTGGCAGTCAATGAGCAGTTCTTC. This translates into CASSLAVNEQFF. Full variable domain (outside the CDR3, taken from reference TRBV7-9 and TRBJ2-1): DTGVSQNPRHKITKRGQNVTFRCDPISEHNRLYWYRQTLGQGPEFLTYFQNEAQLEKSRLLSDRFSAERPKGSFSTLEIQRTEQGDSAMYLCASSLAVNEQFFGPGTRLTVL.

This chain uses TRBV19 with TRBJ2-6, with a possible D match to TRBD2 (6 bases). The V end lost 4 bases, the J end lost 2 bases, and 15 bases lay between the germline ends. The CDR3 loop spans 17 amino acids. Germline V gene lookup returns CDR1 LNHDA and CDR2 SQIVND (reference sequence). Written as DNA, the CDR3 is TGTGCCAGTAGTAAAGGTGGACTACGAACTGGGGCCAACGTCCTGACTTTC. Translating it yields CASSKGGLRTGANVLTF.

The table lists this clone with many counts. The rearrangement joins TRBV4-2 to TRBJ1-1, with D possibly matching TRBD1 (5 bases). Germline V gene data show CDR1 as LGHNA and CDR2 as YNFKEQ. The ends were cut back, 5 bases at V and 2 bases at J, with 12 bases in the middle. CDR3 length equals 14 residues. This CDR3 reads CASSYRDGNTEAFF. The CDR3 nucleotides read TGTGCCAGCAGCTACCGGGACGGCAACACTGAAGCTTTCTTT.

The V call is TRBV29-1, the J call TRBJ1-2; 7 bases agree with TRBD1. The germline gives CDR1 SQVTM, CDR2 ANQGSEA. J was trimmed by 2 bases and V by 6 bases; bases with no gene match: 12. This CDR3 has 15 amino acids. The CDR3 sequence: CSVRPWTGSNYGYTF. CDR3 coding DNA: TGCAGCGTACGACCCTGGACAGGCTCAAACTATGGCTACACCTTC.

This chain uses TRBV5-1 with TRBJ2-3; maybe TRBD2 (5 bases). The V and J ends lost 7 bases and 1 base respectively, with 13 bases between them. Germline CDR1 and CDR2: SGHRS and YFSETQ. The CDR3 length is 14 residues. Here the CDR3 DNA reads TGCGCCAGCGCCGCTAGCTCAGGCACAGATACGCAGTATTTT. It encodes CASAASSGTDTQYF.

The genes are TRBV10-2 and TRBJ2-4; D gene uncertain. This CDR3 has 15 amino acids. The V gene lost 3 bases and the J gene lost 0 bases, with 9 bases spanning the gap. Germline CDR1 is WSHSY and CDR2 is SAAADI. The CDR3 loop reads CASSDPNGAKNIQYF. The DNA for the CDR3 is TGCGCCAGCAGTGACCCGAATGGAGCCAAAAACATTCAGTACTTC.

The V gene is TRBV10-3, the J gene TRBJ2-4, with D tentatively TRBD2 (6 bases). The CDR3 consists of 12 residues. In germline, CDR1 is ENHRY, CDR2 SYGVKD. Between the trimmed V and J ends, which lost 8 bases and 8 bases, there was a span of 13 bases. This CDR3 reads CAIGSSEDIQYF. For the CDR3, the DNA is TGTGCCATCGGGTCTAGCGAGGACATTCAGTACTTC.

This clone was seen a few times. The V gene is TRBV14, the J gene TRBJ2-3; 8 nucleotides agree with TRBD1. This CDR3 has 15 amino acids. With V trimmed by 4 bases and J by 0 bases, 3 bases remained unmatched. Per germline, CDR1 SGHDN and CDR2 FVKESK. In DNA, the CDR3 is TGTGCCAGCAGCCCGAGGACAGGGAGCACAGATACGCAGTATTTT. Translated, it gives CASSPRTGSTDTQYF.

V usage is TRBV2 and J usage is TRBJ2-5; a possible D gene is TRBD1 (6 bases). The DNA end is more similar to TRBJ2-7, so the J call may be wrong. The germline CDR1 and CDR2 sequences are SNHLY and FYNNEI. This CDR3 region has 12 residues. The CDR3, as DNA: TGTGCCAGCGGAGGACAGTTCTACGAGCAGTACTTC. Its translation: CASGGQFYEQYF.

This chain joins TRBV9 and TRBJ1-1; D unresolved. Germline CDR1 is SGDLS and CDR2 is YYNGEE. V gave up 0 bases and J gave up 4 bases, with 22 bases separating them. The CDR3 sequence is 18 residues long. CDR3 in amino acids: CASSVASHGPSGSTEAFF. Written as DNA, the CDR3 is TGTGCCAGCAGCGTAGCTTCACACGGCCCCAGCGGGAGCACTGAAGCTTTCTTT.

V is TRBV11-2 and J is TRBJ2-5; D tentatively reads TRBD1 or TRBD2 (5 bases each). The V gene lost 2 bases and the J gene lost 2 bases, with 12 bases spanning the gap. CDR3 length equals 15 residues. Germline V gene data show CDR1 as SGHAT and CDR2 as FQNNGV. In DNA form, the CDR3 reads TGTGCCAGCAGCTTAACAACGGGACCGCAAGAGACCCAGTACTTC. As protein: CASSLTTGPQETQYF.

This chain uses TRBV7-2 with TRBJ2-7; 8 bases are a match to TRBD1. The junction had 9 bases not matched to a gene; V was cut back by 6 bases and J by 5 bases. CDR1 and CDR2 from the germline V gene are SGHTA and FQGNSA. This CDR3 is built from 14 residues. The CDR3: CASSPGQGWDEQYF. CDR3 in DNA: TGTGCCAGCAGTCCTGGACAGGGTTGGGACGAGCAGTACTTC.

The rearrangement links TRBV5-1 to TRBJ2-7; 7 nucleotides match TRBD1. This CDR3 has 13 amino acids. Unmatched junction bases numbered 6, after V lost 0 bases and J lost 9 bases. The germline V gene encodes CDR1 SGHRS and CDR2 YFSETQ. This chain's CDR3 is CASSLGTGQGQYF. In DNA form, the CDR3 reads TGCGCCAGCAGCTTGGGGACAGGCCAGGGGCAGTACTTC.